The 6 T cell receptor beta chains reported below all come from one sample, sequenced in a study of blood T cell repertoires in COVID-19 (dated by TCRdb to the early 2020s). Libraries were prepared through the immunoSEQ multiplex PCR assay. The table comes from immuneACCESS by way of TCRdb, which keeps in-frame sequences with V and J called. Part of the clones is missing from these tables; in studies checked, under half for an unresolved V gene and the rest for unknown reasons. The sample records about 230,000 clones, roughly 83% of which are singletons. The ten largest clones represent approximately 2.6% of the sample. Sequencing was performed on peripheral blood. The receptors stem from a woman aged 65 to 85 with active or convalescent COVID-19.

This clone was picked up one time. This chain uses TRBV12-3 or TRBV12-4 with TRBJ2-3, with D unclear. V lost 5 bases to trimming and J lost 10 bases, with 13 bases between them. This CDR3 has 12 amino acids. The CDR3 protein is CASSPSSRAQYF. The CDR3 coding sequence is TGTGCCAGCAGTCCCTCTAGTCGGGCGCAGTATTTT.

This rearrangement joins TRBV7-6 to TRBJ2-1; tentative D call: TRBD2 (5 bases). Germline CDR1 and CDR2: SGHVS and FNYEAQ. Trimming cost V 2 bases and J 4 bases, with 15 bases left between them. The CDR3 is 16 residues long. The CDR3 reads CASSLWVVGSYNEQFF. Here the CDR3 DNA reads TGTGCCAGCAGCTTATGGGTAGTAGGGAGTTACAATGAGCAGTTCTTC.

This clone was counted a single time. The gene calls are TRBV2 and TRBJ2-3; 10 nucleotides align to TRBD2. V lost 6 bases and J lost 4; bases outside the gene matches: 10. Germline CDR1 and CDR2: SNHLY and FYNNEI. The CDR3 has 16 amino acids. CDR3 in DNA: TGTGCCAGCAGAGCGGGACTAGCGTACAGGGCAGATACGCAGTATTTT. Translating gives CASRAGLAYRADTQYF. The full variable domain, with the rest looked up from reference TRBV2 and TRBJ2-3, is EPEVTQTPSHQVTQMGQEVILRCVPISNHLYFYWYRQILGQKVEFLVSFYNNEISEKSEIFDDQFSVERPDGSNFTLKIRSTKLEDSAMYFCASRAGLAYRADTQYFGPGTRLTVL.

The J gene is TRBJ2-1, the V gene TRBV10-3; 12 bases are a match to TRBD2. Germline lookup yields CDR1 ENHRY and CDR2 SYGVKD. With V trimmed by 4 bases and J by 3 bases, 4 bases remained unmatched. CDR3 length: 16 amino acids. The CDR3 coding sequence is TGTGCCATCAGTGCGGGGACTAGCGGGCACTACAATGAGCAGTTCTTC. Its translation: CAISAGTSGHYNEQFF.

The chain uses TRBV14 and TRBJ1-3; the D gene is possibly TRBD1 (6 bases). Trimming removed 3 bases from V and 7 bases from J, with 25 bases in between. In germline, CDR1 is SGHDN, CDR2 FVKESK. CDR3 length equals 18 residues. The CDR3 nucleotides read TGTGCCAGCAGCCATCCCCGGAGCCGGGGGGGCGTCAAGAACACCATATATTTT. Translation gives CASSHPRSRGGVKNTIYF.

This clone was seen just once. The chain uses TRBV7-2 and TRBJ1-2, with TRBD1 matching over 9 bases. This CDR3 has 15 amino acids. The germline V gene has CDR1 SGHTA and CDR2 FQGNSA. V was clipped by 4 bases and J by 7 bases; unmatched bases: 10. CDR3 coding DNA: TGTGCCAGCAGCTCTATGCAGGGACAGGGCGGTGGCTACACCTTC. Translation: CASSSMQGQGGGYTF. Using reference TRBV7-2 and TRBJ1-2 for the parts outside the CDR3, the full variable domain is GAGVSQSPSNKVTEKGKDVELRCDPISGHTALYWYRQSLGQGLEFLIYFQGNSAPDKSGLPSDRFSAERTGGSVSTLTIQRTQQEDSAVYLCASSSMQGQGGGYTFGSGTRLTVV.